Listed here are 20 T cell receptor beta chains from one sample, sequenced in a study of T-cell memory formation after mild COVID-19. One entry per CDR3 protein, called by TCRdb with MiXCR from the 5' RACE reads. The data show a few hundred thousand distinct CDR3 sequences, approximately 24% seen once. Source material: PBMCs or a T cell subset sorted from them (not recorded which). The receptors here all came from an adult woman who had mild COVID-19 (a few samples of this study predate the infection). Cell type and time point are not known.

This clonotype has a handful of counts. CDR3 nucleotide sequence: TGTGCCAGCTCACCGGCGACAGGGGGCAATGAGCAGTTCTTC. It yields the protein CASSPATGGNEQFF. The chain is built from TRBV18 and TRBJ2-1, with TRBD1 matching over 9 bases. With V trimmed by 3 bases and J by 6 bases, 3 bases remained unmatched. CDR3 size: 14 residues. Germline assignment: CDR1 KGHSH and CDR2 LQKENI.

A few counts support this clonotype. The chain recombines TRBV6-6 with TRBJ1-3; no definite D call. The CDR3 has 13 residues. Germline values: CDR1 MNHNY, CDR2 SVGAGI (reference sequence). The V gene lost 3 bases and the J gene lost 5 bases, with 8 bases spanning the gap. CDR3 sequence: CASSYSGRNTIYF. DNA of the CDR3: TGTGCCAGCAGTTATTCCGGAAGAAACACCATATATTTT.

The chain employs TRBV6-2 or TRBV6-3 and TRBJ2-7; D is unclear. With 6 bases removed from V and 4 bases from J, the gap between germline ends came to 19 bases. CDR3 length: 15 amino acids. Germline-derived CDR1 and CDR2 are MNHEY and SVGEGT. The CDR3 spells CASRVSLRATYEQYF. CDR3 nucleotide sequence: TGTGCCAGCAGGGTGTCCTTAAGGGCGACATACGAGCAGTACTTC.

This clonotype was seen ten or more times. The chain recombines TRBV5-1 with TRBJ2-1; D unclear. The V gene lost 5 bases and the J gene lost 2 bases, with 11 bases spanning the gap. Germline V gene data show CDR1 as SGHRS and CDR2 as YFSETQ. The CDR3 runs 14 residues. This CDR3 is CASRWAETYNEQFF. The CDR3 bases are TGCGCCAGCAGGTGGGCCGAAACCTACAATGAGCAGTTCTTC.

The chain carries TRBV12-3 or TRBV12-4 and TRBJ2-2; D uncertain. The CDR3 consists of 14 residues. Deletions cut 2 bases from V and 4 bases from J, with 8 bases between. CDR3 sequence (DNA): TGTGCCAGCAGTTTAACACCCGGCACCGGGGAGCTGTTTTTT. Translated, it gives CASSLTPGTGELFF.

This clonotype was recorded a few times. The chain couples TRBV12-3 or TRBV12-4 to TRBJ1-3, with D uncertain. The CDR3 is made up of 15 amino acids. The V and J ends lost 2 bases and 3 bases respectively, with 11 bases between them. The CDR3: CASSLSVGVGNTIYF. Written as DNA, the CDR3 is TGTGCCAGCAGTTTAAGCGTGGGAGTTGGAAACACCATATATTTT.

This clonotype showed up just a few times. This chain joins TRBV6-2 or TRBV6-3 and TRBJ2-7, with TRBD1 matching over 8 bases. This CDR3 is built from 13 residues. Germline assignment: CDR1 MNHEY and CDR2 SVGEGT. J gave up 2 bases and V 8 bases, and 5 bases lay outside the gene matches. CDR3 loop: CASAVTGAYEQYF. The CDR3 nucleotides are TGTGCCAGCGCGGTGACAGGGGCCTACGAGCAGTACTTC.

In its sample, this clonotype was seen a few times. The chain carries TRBV7-8 and TRBJ1-2; D might be TRBD1 (6 bases). This CDR3 contains 16 residues. The V end was cut by 1 base, the J end by 4 bases, with 16 bases between. Germline CDR1 SGHVS, CDR2 FQNEAQ. CDR3 DNA: TGTGCCAGCAGCTTAGGAATCGGGGGGGGCGGCTATGGCTACACCTTC. Encoded protein: CASSLGIGGGGYGYTF. The complete variable domain, with remaining parts taken from reference TRBV7-8 and TRBJ1-2, reads GAGVSQSPRYKVAKRGQDVALRCDPISGHVSLFWYQQALGQGPEFLTYFQNEAQLDKSGLPSDRFFAERPEGSVSTLKIQRTQQEDSAVYLCASSLGIGGGGYGYTFGSGTRLTVV.

V is TRBV3-1 and J is TRBJ2-7; D ambiguous. V was shortened by 0 bases and J by 3 bases, with 12 bases between the two germline ends. The CDR3 totals 15 residues. CDR1 and CDR2 from the germline V gene are LGHDT and YNNKEL (reference sequence). The CDR3 spells CASSQEWKGLYEQYF. DNA of the CDR3: TGTGCCAGCAGCCAAGAATGGAAAGGGCTCTACGAGCAGTACTTC.

The chain is built from TRBV12-3 or TRBV12-4 and TRBJ2-5; tentatively, D is TRBD2 (6 bases). This CDR3 has 15 amino acids. Trimming shortened V by 6 bases and J by 4 bases, and 18 bases separated the two germline ends. This CDR3 is CASRNPRFGGETQYF. DNA for the CDR3: TGTGCCAGCAGAAACCCCCGTTTCGGGGGAGAGACCCAGTACTTC.

CDR3 region: CASSLHWQTAEEQYF. The CDR3 DNA follows: TGTGCCAGCAGCTTACATTGGCAGACCGCCGAAGAGCAGTACTTC. The V gene is TRBV7-9, the J gene TRBJ2-7; D uncertain. Germline V gives CDR1 SEHNR, CDR2 FQNEAQ (reference sequence). The V end was cut by 2 bases, the J end by 7 bases, with 18 bases between. This CDR3 comprises 15 residues. Full variable domain (missing parts from reference TRBV7-9 and TRBJ2-7): DTGVSQNPRHKITKRGQNVTFRCDPISEHNRLYWYRQTLGQGPEFLTYFQNEAQLEKSRLLSDRFSAERPKGSFSTLEIQRTEQGDSAMYLCASSLHWQTAEEQYFGPGTRLTVT.

This chain joins TRBV5-6 and TRBJ1-2; maybe TRBD1 (6 bases). The CDR3 is 16 amino acids. Trimming removed 2 bases from V and 0 bases from J, with 14 bases in between. The germline CDR1 and CDR2 sequences are SGHDT and YYEEEE. The CDR3 DNA reads TGTGCCAGCAGCTTCATCACAGGGAAAACTAACTATGGCTACACCTTC. Residues: CASSFITGKTNYGYTF.

V and J are TRBV18 and TRBJ1-5; no firm D call. The length of the CDR3 is 13 residues. Trimming stripped 2 bases from V and 1 base from J, with 3 bases between. CDR1 is KGHSH and CDR2 is LQKENI in the germline V gene. CDR3 nucleotides: TGTGCCAGCTCACCAGCAAGCAATCAGCCCCAGCATTTT. Its protein is CASSPASNQPQHF.

This clonotype was recorded a few times. The chain carries TRBV5-4 and TRBJ2-5, with 7 bases matching TRBD1. V shed 2 bases and J 9 bases; nucleotides not matched to a gene: 10. The CDR3 sequence is 14 residues long. Germline CDR1 reads SGHNT; CDR2 reads YYREEE (reference sequence). In DNA form, the CDR3 reads TGTGCCAGCAGCTTCGAACAGGGGAAACGGGCCCAGTACTTC. The encoded protein is CASSFEQGKRAQYF.

Only a few counts were recorded for this clonotype. Here the CDR3 reads CASRPKGFPEAFF. DNA for the CDR3: TGTGCCAGCAGACCGAAGGGGTTCCCTGAAGCTTTCTTT. This chain joins TRBV6-1 and TRBJ1-1; D is perhaps TRBD1 (5 bases). There are 13 residues in the CDR3. V was pared by 6 bases and J by 6 bases, with 14 bases between. Germline CDR1 and CDR2: MNHNS and SASEGT.

There are a few counts of this clonotype. V usage is TRBV5-1 and J usage is TRBJ2-5, with 7 positions matching TRBD1. Unmatched junction bases numbered 9, after V lost 0 bases and J lost 4 bases. Per germline, CDR1 SGHRS and CDR2 YFSETQ. The CDR3 runs 16 residues. This chain's CDR3 is CASSLGPTGVLETQYF. DNA of the CDR3: TGCGCCAGCAGCTTGGGTCCTACAGGGGTGCTAGAGACCCAGTACTTC.

The chain carries TRBV20-1 and TRBJ2-7; D is unclear. Germline-derived CDR1 and CDR2 are DFQATT and SNEGSKA (reference sequence). The CDR3 sequence is 12 residues long. V lost 6 bases, J lost 5 bases, and 14 bases lay in between. CDR3 residues: CSAVPGYNEQYF. The CDR3 nucleotides are TGCAGTGCCGTACCAGGATACAACGAGCAGTACTTC.

This clonotype was found a few times. This chain joins TRBV7-2 and TRBJ2-7; D unclear. The CDR3 spans 14 residues. Germline V gives CDR1 SGHTA, CDR2 FQGNSA. V was trimmed by 1 base and J by 0 bases, leaving 7 bases between them. CDR3 residues: CASSLVATSYEQYF. The CDR3 bases are TGTGCCAGCAGCTTAGTAGCCACCTCCTACGAGCAGTACTTC.

This clonotype appeared a few times. This chain connects TRBV12-3 or TRBV12-4 to TRBJ1-1; D is unclear. The CDR3 loop spans 13 amino acids. V lost 7 bases, J lost 6 bases, and 15 bases lay in between. The chain's CDR3 is CASTTTQFAEAFF. In nucleotides, the CDR3 is TGTGCCAGCACCACAACCCAATTTGCTGAAGCTTTCTTT.

The rearrangement joins TRBV4-1 to TRBJ2-1, with 9 positions matching TRBD1. The V and J ends lost 4 bases and 7 bases, in that order; junction bases with no gene match: 8. Germline loops: CDR1 MGHRA, CDR2 YSYEKL. The CDR3 is 15 residues long. The CDR3 region is CASSPTGGARNEQFF. The CDR3 region has the DNA TGCGCCAGCAGCCCTACAGGGGGCGCCAGGAATGAGCAGTTCTTC.